Following are 21 T cell receptor beta chains from one sample sequenced in a study of blood T cell repertoires in COVID-19. Some clones are missing from TCRdb's copy, which holds only in-frame ones; the method was immunoSEQ multiplex PCR. This sample has 100,000 to 150,000 clones, with around 89% found just once. Sequencing was done on a sample of peripheral blood. The receptors originated from a man between 60 and 75 years old with COVID-19, enrolled during active disease.

The V call is TRBV5-6, the J call TRBJ1-1, with D perhaps TRBD1 (5 bases). There are 15 residues in the CDR3. Germline V CDR1 and CDR2: SGHDT, YYEEEE. Trimming took 0 bases from V and 5 from J, leaving 14 bases between them. CDR3 in amino acids: CASSLAGGRTTEAFF. The DNA of the CDR3 is TGTGCCAGCAGCTTGGCTGGGGGGAGGACTACTGAAGCTTTCTTT.

The chain combines TRBV30 with TRBJ1-1; D ambiguous. In germline, CDR1 is GTSNPN, CDR2 SVGIG (reference sequence). Trimming removed 3 bases at V and 5 bases at J, with 13 bases between. This CDR3 is 13 amino acids long. In nucleotides, the CDR3 is TGTGCCTGGAGACAGTCGCTCCTTACTGAAGCTTTCTTT. Translated, it gives CAWRQSLLTEAFF.

The gene calls are TRBV11-2 and TRBJ1-2, with TRBD1 as a possible D gene (5 bases). Trimming pared 0 bases from V and 8 bases from J, leaving 16 bases between. CDR3 length equals 15 residues. In germline, CDR1 is SGHAT, CDR2 FQNNGV. CDR3 loop: CASSLDRDEVFGYTF. CDR3 nucleotide sequence: TGTGCCAGCAGCTTAGACAGGGATGAAGTTTTCGGCTACACCTTC. The full variable domain, with the rest looked up from reference TRBV11-2 and TRBJ1-2, is EAGVAQSPRYKIIEKRQSVAFWCNPISGHATLYWYQQILGQGPKLLIQFQNNGVVDDSQLPKDRFSAERLKGVDSTLKIQPAKLEDSAVYLCASSLDRDEVFGYTFGSGTRLTVV.

The rearrangement links TRBV6-2 or TRBV6-3 to TRBJ1-5, with 7 bases lining up with TRBD1. The CDR3 is 15 amino acids. Per the germline V gene, CDR1 is MNHEY and CDR2 is SVGEGT. V lost 0 bases, J lost 7 bases, and 6 bases stayed unmatched. CDR3 nucleotides: TGTGCCAGCAGTTACTCAGCAGGGGGTGGACAGCCCCAGCATTTT. It yields the protein CASSYSAGGGQPQHF.

V is TRBV10-3 and J is TRBJ2-5; 13 nucleotides match TRBD2. This CDR3 contains 14 residues. The V gene end was trimmed by 6 bases and the J gene end by 5 bases; junction bases not matched to a gene: 3. In germline, CDR1 is ENHRY, CDR2 SYGVKD. The CDR3 loop reads CAIRGTSGAETQYF. CDR3 sequence (DNA): TGTGCCATCAGGGGGACTAGCGGGGCCGAGACCCAGTACTTC.

This chain joins TRBV3-1 (or the pseudogene TRBV3-2) and TRBJ2-6, with TRBD1 as a possible D gene (5 bases). Between the trimmed V and J ends, which lost 6 bases and 2 bases, there was a span of 8 bases. The length of the CDR3 is 14 residues. CDR1 is LGHDT, CDR2 YNNKEL, per germline (reference sequence). CDR3: CASSTGTGANVLTF. The CDR3 DNA reads TGTGCCAGCAGTACAGGTACTGGGGCCAACGTCCTGACTTTC.

The chain joins TRBV5-4 to TRBJ2-5, with 8 bases identical to TRBD2. Germline loops: CDR1 SGHNT, CDR2 YYREEE (reference sequence). The CDR3 is 15 residues long. V was pared by 4 bases and J by 4 bases, with 9 bases of the junction left unmatched. The CDR3 region is CASSRTGGGGETQYF. DNA for the CDR3: TGTGCCAGCAGCCGGACGGGAGGGGGAGGAGAGACCCAGTACTTC.

There are a few counts of this clone. The V gene is TRBV29-1, the J gene TRBJ1-2; no firm D call. This CDR3 is built from 14 residues. V shed 4 bases and J shed 8 bases, with 20 bases lying between them. Germline CDR1 and CDR2: SQVTM and ANQGSEA. In DNA, the CDR3 is TGCAGCGTTGCCCAACTACCGGCGGAGGGAGGCTACACCTTC. Translating it yields CSVAQLPAEGGYTF.

This clone was seen more than once but under ten times. This rearrangement joins TRBV19 to TRBJ1-1, with a tentative D call TRBD1 (6 bases). There are 15 residues in the CDR3. CDR1 LNHDA and CDR2 SQIVND come from the germline V gene (reference sequence). V lost 4 bases to trimming and J lost 1 base, with 13 bases between them. The CDR3 DNA sequence: TGTGCCAGTAGTACCCTCTGGACAGAGAACACTGAAGCTTTCTTT. Amino acids: CASSTLWTENTEAFF.

Only one count was recorded for this clone. The J gene is TRBJ2-7, the V gene TRBV7-2, with D maybe TRBD1 (5 bases). There are 12 residues in the CDR3. Germline V lookup: CDR1 SGHTA, CDR2 FQGNSA. V lost 2 bases and J 5 bases, leaving 7 bases between the germline ends. CDR3 region: CASSLTRDEQYF. The CDR3 nucleotides are TGTGCCAGCAGCTTAACCAGGGACGAGCAGTACTTC. The whole variable domain, remainder taken from reference TRBV7-2 and TRBJ2-7, is GAGVSQSPSNKVTEKGKDVELRCDPISGHTALYWYRQSLGQGLEFLIYFQGNSAPDKSGLPSDRFSAERTGGSVSTLTIQRTQQEDSAVYLCASSLTRDEQYFGPGTRLTVT.

The gene calls are TRBV30 and TRBJ1-5; 8 bases are shared with TRBD1. CDR3 length equals 14 residues. Germline lookup yields CDR1 GTSNPN and CDR2 SVGIG (reference sequence). The J segment lost 1 base and the V segment lost 2 bases, leaving 1 base of the junction unmatched. The CDR3 loop is CAWSQGASNQPQHF. The DNA for the CDR3 is TGTGCCTGGAGTCAGGGGGCAAGCAATCAGCCCCAGCATTTT.

This chain links TRBV6-1 with TRBJ1-4, with D perhaps matching TRBD1 (5 bases). CDR3 length: 15 amino acids. Germline V gene data show CDR1 as MNHNS and CDR2 as SASEGT. V was trimmed by 2 bases and J by 8 bases, leaving 15 bases between them. The DNA for the CDR3 is TGTGCCAGCAGTGAACTATGGGGCCGTAAGGAAAAACTGTTTTTT. Translated: CASSELWGRKEKLFF.

V is TRBV18 and J is TRBJ1-1, with 8 bases aligning to TRBD1. CDR1 is KGHSH, CDR2 LQKENI, per germline. The CDR3 length is 14 residues. V shed 4 bases and J 3 bases; nucleotides not matched to a gene: 4. The CDR3 DNA follows: TGTGCCAGCTCACGGACGACAGGGGACACTGAAGCTTTCTTT. Encoded protein: CASSRTTGDTEAFF.

This chain uses TRBV5-5 with TRBJ1-6; D is unclear. CDR1 and CDR2 (germline): SGHKS, YYEKEE (reference sequence). V was shortened by 4 bases and J by 8 bases, with 10 bases between the two germline ends. This CDR3 has 13 amino acids. The CDR3 sequence is CASSGRLDSPLHF. The CDR3 bases are TGTGCCAGCAGCGGGCGTCTGGATTCACCCCTCCACTTT.

V gene TRBV11-2 combines with J gene TRBJ1-4, with D hard to call. CDR1 is SGHAT and CDR2 is FQNNGV in the germline V gene. Trimming took 6 bases from V and 7 from J, leaving 15 bases between them. This CDR3 has 14 residues. CDR3: CASSFGSSLEKLFF. As DNA, the CDR3 is TGTGCCAGCAGTTTTGGGAGCAGTCTTGAAAAACTGTTTTTT.

The V gene is TRBV27, the J gene TRBJ1-5, with D perhaps matching TRBD1 (5 bases). V was shortened by 5 bases and J by 2 bases, with 7 bases between the two germline ends. CDR3 size: 13 residues. Germline V gene lookup returns CDR1 MNHEY and CDR2 SMNVEV (reference sequence). In nucleotides, the CDR3 is TGTGCCAGCAGTACCAGGGGCAATCAGCCCCAGCATTTT. Translating it yields CASSTRGNQPQHF.

V usage is TRBV10-3 and J usage is TRBJ1-2; the match to TRBD1 covers 7 bases. Germline-derived CDR1 and CDR2 are ENHRY and SYGVKD. V lost 3 bases and J lost 3; bases outside the gene matches: 1. The CDR3 extends over 13 amino acids. The CDR3 DNA follows: TGTGCCATCAGTGAAGGGACAGACTATGGCTACACCTTC. Translation: CAISEGTDYGYTF.

The chain combines TRBV27 with TRBJ1-4; D is unclear. Looked up from germline, CDR1 is MNHEY and CDR2 is SMNVEV (reference sequence). The ends were cut back, 5 bases at V and 5 bases at J, with 27 bases in the middle. The length of the CDR3 is 19 residues. The CDR3 DNA follows: TGTGCCAGCAGTCCCATATCAGGTTTTATTTGGAATAGGAATGAAAAACTGTTTTTT. Translating it yields CASSPISGFIWNRNEKLFF.

The sample holds one count of this clone. The CDR3 DNA sequence: TGTGCCAGCAGCTTAGTGGGACAGGGACGGGACGCTTTCTTT. Its translation is CASSLVGQGRDAFF. This chain connects TRBV7-9 to TRBJ1-1; 9 bases match TRBD1. CDR1 is SEHNR, CDR2 FQNEAQ, per germline (reference sequence). This CDR3 region has 14 residues. The V and J ends lost 1 base and 11 bases, in that order; junction bases with no gene match: 8.

The V gene is TRBV6-5, the J gene TRBJ1-2; 8 bases map to TRBD1. V was clipped by 5 bases and J by 7 bases; unmatched bases: 6. The CDR3 totals 13 residues. Germline assignment: CDR1 MNHEY and CDR2 SVGAGI. CDR3 sequence: CASSPEQGGGYTF. CDR3 bases: TGTGCCAGCAGTCCCGAACAGGGGGGTGGCTACACCTTC.

This clone was seen a single time. The J gene is TRBJ1-6, the V gene TRBV3-1 (or the pseudogene TRBV3-2); D not resolved. Germline loops: CDR1 LGHDT, CDR2 YNNKEL (reference sequence). Trimming removed 2 bases at V and 0 bases at J, with 5 bases between. The CDR3 runs 15 residues. CDR3 amino acids: CASSQFSSYNSPLHF. The CDR3 DNA reads as TGTGCCAGCAGCCAATTTAGCTCCTATAATTCACCCCTCCACTTT.